Listed below are T cell receptor beta chains from one sample, sequenced in a study of shared clonotypes between healthy human individuals. Measured with immunoSEQ multiplex PCR; TCRdb has only the in-frame clones, and not every one. The data hold about 2 million clones, with roughly 94% observed a single time. Sequencing used naive CD8+ T cells sorted from blood. The receptors here all came from a man aged 18 to 30 in good health. The CDR3 runs from the conserved cysteine through the conserved F or W. The D gene is left open where the match is weak. Size values are once, few and many counts, or a class for expanded clones, and some rows have none.

>.|.|TRBJ2-7|TRBV9
TGTGCCAGCAGCGTAGGTGCGGACACGTCCTACGAGCAGTACTTC
CASSVGADTSYEQYF
>.|once|TRBJ2-7|TRBV4-1
TGCGCCAGCAGCCAAAACAGCTTCTACGAGCAGTACTTC
CASSQNSFYEQYF
>.|.|TRBJ2-7|TRBV7-6
TGTGCCAGCAGCTTAGAATTCGGGAGTGAGAAGTACTTC
CASSLEFGSEKYF
>TRBD2|.|TRBJ2-7|TRBV7-8
TGTGCCAGCAGCTCTGGTCTAGCGGGCCAGAGCTCCTACGAGCAGTACTTC
CASSSGLAGQSSYEQYF
>.|.|TRBJ2-7|TRBV7-9
TGTGCCAGCAGCCGCGACGTCCGCCTCCACGAGCAGTACTTC
CASSRDVRLHEQYF
>.|.|TRBJ2-7|TRBV10-3
TGTGCCATCAGTGAGCCAGGGGACGACGAGCAGTACTTC
CAISEPGDDEQYF
>.|.|TRBJ2-7|TRBV29-1
TGCAGCGTTGAGTCTCGGAATGAAGGGGAATTTTCTTACGAGCAGTACTTC
CSVESRNEGEFSYEQYF
>.|.|TRBJ2-7|TRBV20-1
TGCAGTGCTCCCCGAGGATACGAGCAGTACTTC
CSAPRGYEQYF
>.|.|TRBJ2-3|TRBV5-4
TGTGCCAGCAGCTTCCGGATCGGAATAGATACGCAGTATTTT
CASSFRIGIDTQYF
>.|.|TRBJ1-2|TRBV6-5
TGTGCCAGCAGTAGTAGGACATCGGGGGGCTACACCTTC
CASSSRTSGGYTF
>.|.|TRBJ1-2|TRBV20-1
TGCAGTGCTAGACAAAACTATGGCTACACCTTC
CSARQNYGYTF
>TRBD2|.|TRBJ2-7|TRBV11-2
TGTGCCAGCAGCTACGGTACGGGGGGTTTTTACGAGCAGTACTTC
CASSYGTGGFYEQYF
>.|.|TRBJ1-6|TRBV21-1
TGTGCCAGCATCATTGGCAGGGACGATAATTCACCCCTCCACTTT
CASIIGRDDNSPLHF
>.|.|TRBJ2-7|TRBV7-9
TGTGCCAGCAGCTTAGTAGAGGGGGACATCTACGAGCAGTACTTC
CASSLVEGDIYEQYF
>.|once|TRBJ2-7|TRBV6-5
TGTGCCAGCAGTTTAACAGGGAGGGACGAGCAGTACTTC
CASSLTGRDEQYF
>.|.|TRBJ2-1|TRBV5-6
TGTGCCAGCAGCTTCTTGTCGGGACCGAATGAGCAGTTCTTC
CASSFLSGPNEQFF
>TRBD1|.|TRBJ2-7|TRBV27
TGTGCCAGCTATGGGGGCCCGGGACAGGGGAAGTACGAGCAGTACTTC
CASYGGPGQGKYEQYF
>.|.|TRBJ2-3|TRBV11-2
TGTGCCAGCAGCTTATATTTTCCTACTAGCACAGATACGCAGTATTTT
CASSLYFPTSTDTQYF
>.|.|TRBJ2-5|TRBV11-2
TGTGCCAGCAGCTTAGTTGAAGTTCAAGAGACCCAGTACTTC
CASSLVEVQETQYF
>.|.|TRBJ2-3|TRBV6-5
TGTGCCAGCAGTCCCAGGGAGCGCACAGATACGCAGTATTTT
CASSPRERTDTQYF
>.|.|TRBJ2-3|TRBV11-1
TGTGCCAGCAGCTTGAGCAGGGGGGCCGGAGATACGCAGTATTTT
CASSLSRGAGDTQYF
>.|.|TRBJ1-2|TRBV7-9
TGTGCCAGCAGCGTGGACGGATCCCTTAACTATGGCTACACCTTC
CASSVDGSLNYGYTF
>.|.|TRBJ1-1|TRBV2
TGTGCCAGCATCTCCCAGGAGTCCCTGAACACTGAAGCTTTCTTT
CASISQESLNTEAFF
>.|.|TRBJ1-2|TRBV27
TGTGCCAGCAGTTCCTCAACAGGACCTAACTATGGCTACACCTTC
CASSSSTGPNYGYTF
>.|.|TRBJ2-7|TRBV6-6
TGTGCCAGCAGTGACTCCGCCGAGCAGTACTTC
CASSDSAEQYF
>.|once|TRBJ2-3|TRBV5-1
TGCGCCAGCAGCTGGTCTAGCACAGATACGCAGTATTTT
CASSWSSTDTQYF
>.|.|TRBJ1-1|TRBV28
TGTGCCAGCACAAAGACGGGGGTGGGGTACACTGAAGCTTTCTTT
CASTKTGVGYTEAFF
>TRBD1|.|TRBJ1-2|TRBV4-1
TGCGCCAGCAGCCAACCTTCGGACAGGGGTGTTTATGGCTACACCTTC
CASSQPSDRGVYGYTF
>.|.|TRBJ2-3|TRBV9
TGTGCCAGCAGCATTTATACAGGGACTAGCACAGATACGCAGTATTTT
CASSIYTGTSTDTQYF
>TRBD2|.|TRBJ2-1|TRBV12-5
TGTGCTAGTGGTTTGGCGGGGGGGCAGGGTGAGCAGTTCTTC
CASGLAGGQGEQFF
>.|.|TRBJ1-2|TRBV5-6
TGTGCCAGCAGCTTGGAAGGGCAGGGCCCGAACTATGGCTACACCTTC
CASSLEGQGPNYGYTF
>TRBD1|.|TRBJ2-5|TRBV6-1
TGTGCCAGCAGTGAAGCCTTGGGGACAGGGGTTGAGACCCAGTACTTC
CASSEALGTGVETQYF
>TRBD2|.|TRBJ2-3|TRBV5-4
TGTGCCAGCAGCCCCGCGGGGGCAGATACGCAGTATTTT
CASSPAGADTQYF
>.|.|TRBJ2-4|TRBV11-1
TGTGCCAGCAGTCGAACTGCAGGGTCAGGAAACATTCAGTACTTC
CASSRTAGSGNIQYF
>TRBD1|.|TRBJ2-7|TRBV9
TGTGCCAGCAGCGCGGGACAGGCCTACGAGCAGTACTTC
CASSAGQAYEQYF
>.|once|TRBJ1-1|TRBV7-8
TGTGCCAGCAGCTTATGGGTCGGCGGATCGACGGCTGAAGCTTTCTTT
CASSLWVGGSTAEAFF
>.|.|TRBJ1-2|TRBV21-1
TGTGCCAGCAGCAAAGCGCGGGACACGGTGGTAGAGGGCTACACCTTC
CASSKARDTVVEGYTF
>.|.|TRBJ2-1|TRBV3-1/TRBV3-2
TGTGCCACCCTCAAGCAGTTCTTC
CATLKQFF
>TRBD2|.|TRBJ2-7|TRBV7-2
TGTGCCAGCAGACCAAGCGGGAGAGGGACCTACGAGCAGTACTTC
CASRPSGRGTYEQYF
>.|.|TRBJ1-4|TRBV28
TGTGCCAGCAGGAGGGTTACGAATGAAAAACTGTTTTTT
CASRRVTNEKLFF